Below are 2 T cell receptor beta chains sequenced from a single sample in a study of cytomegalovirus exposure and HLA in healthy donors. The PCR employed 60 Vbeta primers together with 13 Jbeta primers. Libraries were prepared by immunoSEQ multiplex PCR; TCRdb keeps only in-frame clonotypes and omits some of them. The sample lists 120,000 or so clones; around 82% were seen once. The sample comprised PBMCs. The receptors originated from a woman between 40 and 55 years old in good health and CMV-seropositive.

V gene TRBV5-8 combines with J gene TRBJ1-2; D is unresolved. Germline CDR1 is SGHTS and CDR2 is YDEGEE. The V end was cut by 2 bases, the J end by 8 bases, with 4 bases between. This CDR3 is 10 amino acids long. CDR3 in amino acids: CASSFFGYTF. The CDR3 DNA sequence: TGTGCCAGCAGCTTCTTCGGCTACACCTTC.

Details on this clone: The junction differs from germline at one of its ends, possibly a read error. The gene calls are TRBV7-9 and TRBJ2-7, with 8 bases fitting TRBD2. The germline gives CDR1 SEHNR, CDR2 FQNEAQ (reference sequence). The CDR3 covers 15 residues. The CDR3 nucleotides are TGTTCCAGCAGCTTAAGCGGGAGCCCTTACTACGAGCAGTACTTC. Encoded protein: CSSSLSGSPYYEQYF.